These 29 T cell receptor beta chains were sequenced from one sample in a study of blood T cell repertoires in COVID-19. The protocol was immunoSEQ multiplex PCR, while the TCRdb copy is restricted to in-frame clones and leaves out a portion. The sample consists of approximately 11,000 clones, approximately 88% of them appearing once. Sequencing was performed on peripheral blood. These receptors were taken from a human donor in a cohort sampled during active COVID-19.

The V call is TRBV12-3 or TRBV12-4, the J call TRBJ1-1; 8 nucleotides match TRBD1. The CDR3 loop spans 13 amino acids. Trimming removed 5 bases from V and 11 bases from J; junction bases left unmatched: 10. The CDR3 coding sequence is TGTGCCAGCAGTCTTTCCAGGGGGCACGACGCTTTCTTT. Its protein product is CASSLSRGHDAFF.

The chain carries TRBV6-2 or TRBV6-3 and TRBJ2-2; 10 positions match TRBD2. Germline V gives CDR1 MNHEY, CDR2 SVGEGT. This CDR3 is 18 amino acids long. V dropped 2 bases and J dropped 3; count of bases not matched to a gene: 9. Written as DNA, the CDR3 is TGTGCCAGCAGTTACACAAGACTAGCGGGTACTTACACCGGGGAGCTGTTTTTT. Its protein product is CASSYTRLAGTYTGELFF.

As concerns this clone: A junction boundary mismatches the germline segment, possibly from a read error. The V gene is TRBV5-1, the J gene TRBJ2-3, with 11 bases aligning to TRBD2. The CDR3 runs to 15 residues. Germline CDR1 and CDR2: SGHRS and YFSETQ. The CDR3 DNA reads TGCGCCAGCAGCTTGGAAGGGCTAGCGGGAGGAGCTTGGAATTTT. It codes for CASSLEGLAGGAWNF.

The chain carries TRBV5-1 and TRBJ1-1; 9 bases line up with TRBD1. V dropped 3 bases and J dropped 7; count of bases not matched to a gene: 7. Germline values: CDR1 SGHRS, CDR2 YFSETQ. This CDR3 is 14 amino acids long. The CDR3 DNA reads TGCGCCAGCAGCTGGACAGGGGCCGGGATTGAAGCTTTCTTT. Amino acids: CASSWTGAGIEAFF.

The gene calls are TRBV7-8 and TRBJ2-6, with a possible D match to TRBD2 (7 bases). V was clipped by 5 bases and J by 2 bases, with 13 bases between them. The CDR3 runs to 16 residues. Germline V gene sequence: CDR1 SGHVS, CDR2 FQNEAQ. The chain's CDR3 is CASSPRGDTGANVLTF. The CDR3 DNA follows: TGTGCCAGCAGCCCCCGGGGGGACACTGGGGCCAACGTCCTGACTTTC.

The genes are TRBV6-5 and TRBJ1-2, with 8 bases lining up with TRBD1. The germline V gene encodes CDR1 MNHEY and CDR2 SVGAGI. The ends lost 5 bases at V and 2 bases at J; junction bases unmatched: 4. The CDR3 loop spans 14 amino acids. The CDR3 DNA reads TGTGCCAGCAGTAAGACAGGGGTAAACTATGGCTACACCTTC. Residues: CASSKTGVNYGYTF.

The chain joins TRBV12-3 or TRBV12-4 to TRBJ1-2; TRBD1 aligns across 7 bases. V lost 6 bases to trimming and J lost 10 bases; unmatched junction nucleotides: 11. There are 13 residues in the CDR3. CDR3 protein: CASRPAGTDTYTF. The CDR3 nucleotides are TGTGCCAGCAGACCAGCCGGGACAGACACCTACACCTTC.

CDR3 nucleotide sequence: TGTGCCAGCTACCTTGAATATGGGGGCACTAACTATGGCTACACCTTC. Residues: CASYLEYGGTNYGYTF. The chain has TRBV28 and TRBJ1-2; D is possibly TRBD1 (6 bases). Per germline, CDR1 MDHEN and CDR2 SYDVKM. Between the trimmed V and J ends, which lost 8 bases and 0 bases, there was a span of 19 bases. The CDR3 length is 16 residues.

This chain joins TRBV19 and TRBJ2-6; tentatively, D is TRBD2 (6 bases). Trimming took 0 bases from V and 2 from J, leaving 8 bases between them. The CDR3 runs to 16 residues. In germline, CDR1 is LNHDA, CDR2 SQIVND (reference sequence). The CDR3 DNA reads TGTGCCAGTAGTATAGAGGGGGGAACTGGGGCCAACGTCCTGACTTTC. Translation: CASSIEGGTGANVLTF. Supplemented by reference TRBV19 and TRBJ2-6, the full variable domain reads DGGITQSPKYLFRKEGQNVTLSCEQNLNHDAMYWYRQDPGQGLRLIYYSQIVNDFQKGDIAEGYSVSREKKESFPLTVTSAQKNPTAFYLCASSIEGGTGANVLTFGAGSRLTVL.

The CDR3 sequence is CASSFTGSPGAFF. CDR3 sequence (DNA): TGTGCCAGCAGCTTCACAGGGTCGCCGGGAGCTTTCTTT. The rearrangement joins TRBV7-2 to TRBJ1-1; possibly TRBD1 for D (6 bases). V was clipped by 3 bases and J by 10 bases, with 15 bases between them. CDR3 length: 13 amino acids. Germline V CDR1 and CDR2: SGHTA, FQGNSA.

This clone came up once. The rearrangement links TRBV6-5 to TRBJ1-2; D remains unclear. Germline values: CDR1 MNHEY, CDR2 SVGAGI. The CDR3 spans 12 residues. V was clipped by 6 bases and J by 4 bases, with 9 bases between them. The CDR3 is CASSPGPYGYTF. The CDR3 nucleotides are TGTGCCAGCAGCCCAGGCCCCTATGGCTACACCTTC.

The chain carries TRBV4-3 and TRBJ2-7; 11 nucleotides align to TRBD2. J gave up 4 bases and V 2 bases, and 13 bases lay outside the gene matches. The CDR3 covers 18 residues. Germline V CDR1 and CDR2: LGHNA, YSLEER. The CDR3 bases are TGCGCCAGCAGCCAAACCCACCTATATAGCGGGAGGGTATACGAGCAGTACTTC. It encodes CASSQTHLYSGRVYEQYF.

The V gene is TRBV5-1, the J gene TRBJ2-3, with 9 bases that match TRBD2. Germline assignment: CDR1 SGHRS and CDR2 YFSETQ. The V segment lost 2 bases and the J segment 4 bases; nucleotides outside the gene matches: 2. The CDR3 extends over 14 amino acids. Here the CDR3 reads CASSFSGSADTQYF. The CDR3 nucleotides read TGCGCCAGCAGCTTTAGCGGGAGCGCAGATACGCAGTATTTT.

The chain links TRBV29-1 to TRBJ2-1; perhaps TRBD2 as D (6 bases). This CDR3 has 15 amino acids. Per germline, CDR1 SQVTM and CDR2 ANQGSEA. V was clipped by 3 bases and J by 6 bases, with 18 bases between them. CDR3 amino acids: CSVEPSVGGANEQFF. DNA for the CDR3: TGCAGCGTTGAGCCATCTGTAGGCGGGGCCAATGAGCAGTTCTTC.

The CDR3: CATSDSSSYSYNEQFF. The CDR3 nucleotides are TGTGCCACCAGTGATTCTAGTTCCTACTCCTACAATGAGCAGTTCTTC. The chain links TRBV24-1 to TRBJ2-1; no firm D call. This CDR3 is built from 16 residues. V was shortened by 2 bases and J by 0 bases, with 10 bases between the two germline ends. Germline loops: CDR1 KGHDR, CDR2 SFDVKD.

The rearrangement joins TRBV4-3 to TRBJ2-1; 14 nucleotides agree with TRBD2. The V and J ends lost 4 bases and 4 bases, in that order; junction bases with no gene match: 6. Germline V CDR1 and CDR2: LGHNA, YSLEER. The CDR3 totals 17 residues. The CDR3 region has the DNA TGCGCCAGCAGCCGAGGGACTAGCGGGAGTCGGTACAATGAGCAGTTCTTC. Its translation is CASSRGTSGSRYNEQFF.

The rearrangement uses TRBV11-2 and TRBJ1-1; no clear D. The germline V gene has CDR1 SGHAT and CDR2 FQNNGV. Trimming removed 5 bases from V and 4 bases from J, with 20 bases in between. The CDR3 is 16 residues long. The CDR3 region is CASSRGGPGGVTEAFF. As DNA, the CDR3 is TGTGCCAGCAGCCGGGGAGGTCCGGGCGGGGTCACTGAAGCTTTCTTT. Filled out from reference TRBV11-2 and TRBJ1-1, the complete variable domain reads EAGVAQSPRYKIIEKRQSVAFWCNPISGHATLYWYQQILGQGPKLLIQFQNNGVVDDSQLPKDRFSAERLKGVDSTLKIQPAKLEDSAVYLCASSRGGPGGVTEAFFGQGTRLTVV.

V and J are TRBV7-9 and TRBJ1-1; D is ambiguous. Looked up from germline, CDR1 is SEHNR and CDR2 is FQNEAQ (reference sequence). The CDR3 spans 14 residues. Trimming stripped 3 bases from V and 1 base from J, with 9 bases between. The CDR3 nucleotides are TGTGCCAGCAGCTTCTCGGCAGGGAACACTGAAGCTTTCTTT. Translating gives CASSFSAGNTEAFF.

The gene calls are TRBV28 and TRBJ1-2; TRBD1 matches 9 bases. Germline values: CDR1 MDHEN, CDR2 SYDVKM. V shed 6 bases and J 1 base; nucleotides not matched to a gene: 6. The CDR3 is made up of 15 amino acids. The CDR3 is CASSSGTGHNYGYTF. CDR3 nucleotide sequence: TGTGCCAGCAGCTCCGGGACAGGGCATAACTATGGCTACACCTTC.

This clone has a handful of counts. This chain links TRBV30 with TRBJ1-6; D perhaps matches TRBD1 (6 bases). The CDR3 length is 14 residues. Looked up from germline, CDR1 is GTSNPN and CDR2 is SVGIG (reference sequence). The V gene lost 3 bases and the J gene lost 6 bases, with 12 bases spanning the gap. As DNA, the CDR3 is TGTGCCTGGAGAGGGGACATCAGTAATTCACCCCTCCACTTT. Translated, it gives CAWRGDISNSPLHF.

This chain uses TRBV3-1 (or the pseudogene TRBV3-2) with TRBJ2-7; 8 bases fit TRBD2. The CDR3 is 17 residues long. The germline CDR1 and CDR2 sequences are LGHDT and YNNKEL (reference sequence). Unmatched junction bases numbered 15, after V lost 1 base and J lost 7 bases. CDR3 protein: CASSQVLSVGRGGEQYF. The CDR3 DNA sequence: TGTGCCAGCAGCCAAGTACTTTCGGTCGGGAGGGGTGGTGAGCAGTACTTC.

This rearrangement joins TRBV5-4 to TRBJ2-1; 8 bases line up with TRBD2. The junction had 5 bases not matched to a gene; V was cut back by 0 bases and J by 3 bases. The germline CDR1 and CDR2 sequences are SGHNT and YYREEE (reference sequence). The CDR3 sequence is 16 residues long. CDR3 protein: CASSLAAGGLYNEQFF. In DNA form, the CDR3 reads TGTGCCAGCAGCTTGGCCGCGGGAGGACTCTACAATGAGCAGTTCTTC.

The CDR3 sequence is CASTPTGSTDTQYF. CDR3 nucleotides: TGTGCCAGCACCCCGACAGGTAGCACAGATACGCAGTATTTT. This chain uses TRBV18 with TRBJ2-3; TRBD1 is a possible D gene (6 bases). V was trimmed by 8 bases and J by 0 bases, leaving 12 bases between them. Germline loops: CDR1 KGHSH, CDR2 LQKENI. The CDR3 extends over 14 amino acids.

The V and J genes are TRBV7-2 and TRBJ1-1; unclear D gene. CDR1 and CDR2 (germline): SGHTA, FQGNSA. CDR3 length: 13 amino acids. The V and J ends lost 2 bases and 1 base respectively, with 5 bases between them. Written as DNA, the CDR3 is TGTGCCAGCAGCTTAACAGAGAACACTGAAGCTTTCTTT. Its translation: CASSLTENTEAFF.

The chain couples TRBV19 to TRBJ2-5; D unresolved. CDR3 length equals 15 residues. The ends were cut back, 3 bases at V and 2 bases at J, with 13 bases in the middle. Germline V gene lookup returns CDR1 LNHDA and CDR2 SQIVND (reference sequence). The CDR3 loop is CASSIAHSNQETQYF. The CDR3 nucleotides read TGTGCCAGTAGTATCGCCCACAGCAATCAAGAGACCCAGTACTTC.

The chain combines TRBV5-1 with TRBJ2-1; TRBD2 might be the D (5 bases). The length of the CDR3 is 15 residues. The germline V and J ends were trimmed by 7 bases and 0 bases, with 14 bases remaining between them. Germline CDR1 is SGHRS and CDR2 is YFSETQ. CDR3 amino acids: CASGPSGSSYNEQFF. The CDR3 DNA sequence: TGCGCCAGCGGGCCGAGCGGAAGCTCCTACAATGAGCAGTTCTTC.

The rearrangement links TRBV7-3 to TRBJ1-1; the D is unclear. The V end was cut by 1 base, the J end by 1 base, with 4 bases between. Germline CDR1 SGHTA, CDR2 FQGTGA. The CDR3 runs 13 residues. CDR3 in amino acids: CASSLNRNTEAFF. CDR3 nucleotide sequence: TGTGCCAGCAGCTTAAACAGGAACACTGAAGCTTTCTTT.

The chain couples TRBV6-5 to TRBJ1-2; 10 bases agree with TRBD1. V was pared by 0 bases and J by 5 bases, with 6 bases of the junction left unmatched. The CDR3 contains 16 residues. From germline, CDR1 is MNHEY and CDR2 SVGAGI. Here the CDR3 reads CASSYSRTGGGYGYTF. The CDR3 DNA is TGTGCCAGCAGTTACTCGCGGACAGGGGGAGGATATGGCTACACCTTC.

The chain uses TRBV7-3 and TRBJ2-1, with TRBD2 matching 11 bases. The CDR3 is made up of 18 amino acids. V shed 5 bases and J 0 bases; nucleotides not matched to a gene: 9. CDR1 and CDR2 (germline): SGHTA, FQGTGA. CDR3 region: CASSATSGGSSSYNEQFF. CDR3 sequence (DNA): TGTGCCAGCAGCGCCACTAGCGGGGGATCCAGCTCCTACAATGAGCAGTTCTTC.